The 25 T cell receptor beta chains reported below all come from one sample, sequenced in a study of T cell repertoires in cytomegalovirus infection. TCRdb itself ran the reads through MiXCR, one entry per CDR3 protein. The sample has 450,000 to 600,000 distinct CDR3 sequences, 25% to 35% seen once. The antigens these receptors bind are not known. This sample comprised cultured PBMCs, obtained from culture after CMV antigen stimulation. These receptors originate from a human donor in good health (CMV status not recorded). Some clones in this sample may be carry-over from other donors' samples.

This chain connects TRBV6-5 to TRBJ2-1, with 14 positions matching TRBD2. The CDR3 totals 19 residues. V dropped 2 bases and J dropped 5; count of bases not matched to a gene: 11. In germline, CDR1 is MNHEY, CDR2 SVGAGI. This CDR3 reads CASSYPTSGRAITHNEQFF. DNA of the CDR3: TGTGCCAGCAGTTACCCGACTAGCGGGAGGGCAATCACCCACAATGAGCAGTTCTTC.

The chain recombines TRBV6-1 with TRBJ2-5, with 11 bases aligning to TRBD2. The V gene's germline CDR1 is MNHNS and CDR2 SASEGT. The J segment lost 3 bases and the V segment lost 3 bases, leaving 0 bases of the junction unmatched. This CDR3 comprises 14 residues. CDR3 bases: TGTGCCAGCAGTGAGGGACTAGCGGAAGAGACCCAGTACTTC. This codes for CASSEGLAEETQYF.

The V gene is TRBV12-3 or TRBV12-4, the J gene TRBJ1-5; the D is unclear. The CDR3 covers 11 residues. Trimming stripped 5 bases from V and 8 bases from J, with 7 bases between. The CDR3, as DNA: TGTGCCAGCAGTCGAGGGAAGCCCCAGCATTTT. Translating it yields CASSRGKPQHF.

This clonotype has just one count. This chain joins TRBV20-1 and TRBJ2-7, with D possibly being TRBD1 (6 bases). V shed 2 bases and J shed 0 bases, with 14 bases lying between them. CDR3 size: 15 residues. Germline V gives CDR1 DFQATT, CDR2 SNEGSKA (reference sequence). The DNA of the CDR3 is TGCAGTGCTAGAAACAGGGAGCCTTCCTCCTACGAGCAGTACTTC. Protein: CSARNREPSSYEQYF.

CDR3 coding DNA: TGCAGCACGGGTAACACCTACAATGAGCAGTTCTTC. Residues: CSTGNTYNEQFF. This chain links TRBV29-1 with TRBJ2-1; D gene ambiguous. CDR1 and CDR2 from the germline V gene are SQVTM and ANQGSEA. Between the trimmed V and J ends, which lost 8 bases and 2 bases, there was a span of 10 bases. The CDR3 sequence is 12 residues long.

The rearrangement uses TRBV12-3 or TRBV12-4 and TRBJ1-2; 7 bases line up with TRBD1. J lost 6 bases, V lost 6 bases, and 7 bases had no gene match. This CDR3 contains 13 residues. Here the CDR3 DNA reads TGTGCCAGCAGCCGTGGAGGGGGCGATGGCTACACCTTC. As protein: CASSRGGGDGYTF.

The sample holds a few counts of this clonotype. The V call is TRBV6-6, the J call TRBJ2-2, with D perhaps TRBD1 or TRBD2 (6 bases each). Trimming cost V 2 bases and J 0 bases, with 13 bases left between them. The V gene's germline CDR1 is MNHNY and CDR2 SVGAGI (reference sequence). The CDR3 spans 17 residues. CDR3 DNA sequence: TGTGCCAGCAGTTACGGAGAGGGGGGCACGAACACCGGGGAGCTGTTTTTT. Its translation is CASSYGEGGTNTGELFF.

This clonotype has a handful of counts. A read error may account for a junction end that differs from germline. The chain is built from TRBV7-8 and TRBJ2-3; D is uncertain. Germline CDR1 reads SGHVS; CDR2 reads FQNEAQ. The CDR3 contains 19 residues. For the CDR3, the DNA is TGTGCCAGCAGCAAGCCTGGGCCCCCGATACGTCCCCGCACGGATACGCAGTATTTT. Residues: CASSKPGPPIRPRTDTQYF.

This chain uses TRBV10-3 with TRBJ2-1; a possible D gene is TRBD2 (6 bases). The CDR3 spans 15 residues. The germline V gene encodes CDR1 ENHRY and CDR2 SYGVKD. V lost 0 bases and J 4 bases, leaving 10 bases between the germline ends. CDR3 protein: CAISESASVYNEQFF. CDR3 coding DNA: TGTGCCATCAGTGAGTCGGCTAGCGTATACAATGAGCAGTTCTTC.

This clonotype has only a few counts. The V call is TRBV7-3, the J call TRBJ1-5; D gene uncertain. The V end lost 5 bases, the J end lost 3 bases, and 11 bases lay between the germline ends. This CDR3 spans 14 amino acids. Germline-derived CDR1 and CDR2 are SGHTA and FQGTGA. CDR3 nucleotide sequence: TGTGCCAGCAGCCCAAGCGCGAACAATCAGCCCCAGCATTTT. Translation gives CASSPSANNQPQHF. The entire variable domain, with the rest obtained from reference TRBV7-3 and TRBJ1-5, is as follows: GAGVSQTPSNKVTEKGKYVELRCDPISGHTALYWYRQSLGQGPEFLIYFQGTGAADDSGLPNDRFFAVRPEGSVSTLKIQRTERGDSAVYLCASSPSANNQPQHFGDGTRLSIL.

The V gene is TRBV7-3, the J gene TRBJ1-2; D possibly corresponds to TRBD1 (5 bases). Germline lookup yields CDR1 SGHTA and CDR2 FQGTGA. Trimming left V 5 bases short and J 8 bases short, with 15 bases between. The CDR3 extends over 13 amino acids. The chain's CDR3 is CASSPSGGLGYTF. DNA for the CDR3: TGTGCCAGCAGCCCCAGCGGGGGGTTAGGCTACACCTTC.

In this sample, this clonotype turned up many times. The V gene is TRBV7-2, the J gene TRBJ2-1; weak D call: TRBD1 (6 bases). There are 16 residues in the CDR3. V shed 0 bases and J shed 7 bases, with 16 bases lying between them. Germline CDR1 is SGHTA and CDR2 is FQGNSA. In DNA form, the CDR3 reads TGTGCCAGCAGCTTAGCCCGCGGGTTGAGGGGGAATGAGCAGTTCTTC. This codes for CASSLARGLRGNEQFF. The full variable domain, with the rest looked up from reference TRBV7-2 and TRBJ2-1, is GAGVSQSPSNKVTEKGKDVELRCDPISGHTALYWYRQSLGQGLEFLIYFQGNSAPDKSGLPSDRFSAERTGGSVSTLTIQRTQQEDSAVYLCASSLARGLRGNEQFFGPGTRLTVL.

This clonotype was seen more than once but under ten times. The gene calls are TRBV12-3 or TRBV12-4 and TRBJ2-2; D assignment may be TRBD1 or TRBD2 (5 bases each). Deletions cut 3 bases from V and 8 bases from J, with 16 bases between. The CDR3 loop spans 15 amino acids. The CDR3 is CASSLVGPPPGELFF. The CDR3 bases are TGTGCCAGCAGTTTGGTGGGACCTCCCCCGGGGGAGCTGTTTTTT.

This clonotype was seen a handful of times. This sequence joins TRBV2 and TRBJ2-2; the match to TRBD1 covers 9 bases. Germline trimming cut 7 bases from V and 0 bases from J; bases unmatched to any gene: 9. In germline, CDR1 is SNHLY, CDR2 FYNNEI. The CDR3 has 17 residues. The CDR3 reads CASNPGQGPSNTGELFF. The CDR3 DNA follows: TGTGCCAGCAACCCGGGACAGGGACCTTCGAACACCGGGGAGCTGTTTTTT.

Many counts were recorded for this clonotype. V usage is TRBV7-8 and J usage is TRBJ2-7, with TRBD2 matching over 9 bases. Germline trimming cut 5 bases from V and 4 bases from J; bases unmatched to any gene: 9. Germline V gives CDR1 SGHVS, CDR2 FQNEAQ. CDR3 length: 15 residues. The CDR3 reads CASSLGLAGNYEQYV. CDR3 in DNA: TGTGCCAGCAGCCTCGGCCTAGCGGGAAATTACGAGCAGTACGTC.

This chain links TRBV20-1 with TRBJ2-2; 8 nucleotides match TRBD2. V lost 0 bases and J lost 7; bases outside the gene matches: 13. This CDR3 is 17 amino acids long. CDR1 and CDR2 (germline): DFQATT, SNEGSKA (reference sequence). CDR3 in amino acids: CSAREGEREWSGGELFF. In DNA, the CDR3 is TGCAGTGCTAGAGAAGGGGAGCGGGAGTGGTCGGGCGGGGAGCTGTTTTTT.

The chain links TRBV20-1 to TRBJ1-5; D unclear. The germline V gene has CDR1 DFQATT and CDR2 SNEGSKA (reference sequence). The V end was cut by 3 bases, the J end by 1 base, with 10 bases between. The CDR3 extends over 14 amino acids. The CDR3 DNA sequence: TGCAGTGCTAGTGACCAGGTCAGCAATCAGCCCCAGCATTTT. This translates into CSASDQVSNQPQHF.

V is TRBV20-1 and J is TRBJ2-3; TRBD2 matches 9 bases. Trimming took 1 base from V and 6 from J; bases not matched to a gene: 8. The CDR3 is 15 residues long. Germline CDR1 and CDR2: DFQATT and SNEGSKA (reference sequence). CDR3 DNA sequence: TGCAGTGCTAGAGGGGAATTAGCGGGAGTGGATACGCAGTATTTT. It yields the protein CSARGELAGVDTQYF.

CDR3: CASSLVRDSLYQETQYF. The DNA of the CDR3 is TGTGCCAGCAGCTTAGTAAGGGACAGCCTGTACCAAGAGACCCAGTACTTC. The gene calls are TRBV7-9 and TRBJ2-5, with 7 positions matching TRBD1. V lost 1 base to trimming and J lost 0 bases; unmatched junction nucleotides: 8. CDR3 length equals 17 residues. Germline lookup yields CDR1 SEHNR and CDR2 FQNEAQ (reference sequence).

The chain combines TRBV12-3 or TRBV12-4 with TRBJ1-2, with 9 nucleotides matching TRBD1. The CDR3 is made up of 17 amino acids. The J segment lost 5 bases and the V segment lost 8 bases, leaving 18 bases of the junction unmatched. The CDR3 DNA reads TGTGCCAGCGGGCTACAATTGGGACAGGGCCTACCTTATGGCTACACCTTC. Its translation is CASGLQLGQGLPYGYTF.

The chain is built from TRBV6-6 and TRBJ2-7; D is perhaps TRBD2 (5 bases). The V end lost 4 bases, the J end lost 3 bases, and 16 bases lay between the germline ends. In germline, CDR1 is MNHNY, CDR2 SVGAGI (reference sequence). The CDR3 extends over 15 amino acids. CDR3 protein: CASSLGQLGLYEQYF. CDR3 sequence (DNA): TGTGCCAGCAGTTTAGGGCAGCTTGGACTCTACGAGCAGTACTTC.

In this sample, this clonotype turned up a few times. The chain joins TRBV7-2 to TRBJ2-7; the D gene is possibly TRBD1 (5 bases). The germline gives CDR1 SGHTA, CDR2 FQGNSA. Trimming cost V 1 base and J 4 bases, with 17 bases left between them. This CDR3 has 16 residues. The CDR3 bases are TGTGCCAGCAGCTTAGGGTTTTCAGGGCACCTATACGAGCAGTACTTC. Translating it yields CASSLGFSGHLYEQYF.

In regard to this clonotype: An end of the junction differs from the germline gene, which may be a read error. V gene TRBV7-2 combines with J gene TRBJ2-5; 8 bases are shared with TRBD1. The CDR3 consists of 14 residues. Looked up from germline, CDR1 is SGHTA and CDR2 is FQGNSA. The CDR3 DNA reads TGTGCCGGCAGCTTGGCAGGGGGCAGGGAGACCCAGTACTTC. This translates into CAGSLAGGRETQYF.

V usage is TRBV11-2 and J usage is TRBJ2-1, with unresolved D. The CDR3 spans 12 residues. The V end lost 6 bases, the J end lost 5 bases, and 8 bases lay between the germline ends. In germline, CDR1 is SGHAT, CDR2 FQNNGV. CDR3 nucleotide sequence: TGTGCCAGCAGTTCAAACGACAATGAGCAGTTCTTC. This encodes CASSSNDNEQFF.

The J gene is TRBJ1-2, the V gene TRBV28; D is unclear. The V end lost 5 bases, the J end lost 7 bases, and 17 bases lay between the germline ends. The CDR3 sequence is 14 residues long. Germline V gene lookup returns CDR1 MDHEN and CDR2 SYDVKM. The CDR3 reads CASSPLYQAAGYTF. CDR3 DNA: TGTGCCAGCAGTCCCCTCTACCAAGCGGCTGGCTACACCTTC.